One sample yielded the 7 T cell receptor beta chains listed below, sequenced in a study of T cells in Graves' hyperthyroidism and ophthalmopathy. The source material, RNA transcripts, was used to amplify TCR beta CDR3 regions. TCR CDR3 underwent first-round RT-PCR with the HTBI primer set. TCRdb re-called the multiplex PCR reads with MiXCR, one entry per CDR3 protein. The sample has hundreds of thousands of distinct CDR3 sequences; 17% are singletons. Sequenced: blood. All receptors derive from a woman younger than 35 with Graves' ophthalmopathy.

The chain recombines TRBV3-1 with TRBJ2-2; D may match TRBD1 or TRBD2 (5 bases each). This CDR3 comprises 15 residues. Germline V gives CDR1 LGHDT, CDR2 YNNKEL (reference sequence). V was cut by 4 bases and J by 2 bases, with 11 bases left in between. This chain's CDR3 is CASSPGPYNTGELFF. CDR3 nucleotides: TGTGCCAGCAGCCCGGGACCATATAACACCGGGGAGCTGTTTTTT.

At least ten counts were recorded for this clonotype. The chain carries TRBV5-1 and TRBJ2-2, with TRBD2 matching over 15 bases. This CDR3 contains 17 residues. CDR1 is SGHRS, CDR2 YFSETQ, per germline. J lost 1 base, V lost 7 bases, and 5 bases had no gene match. The chain's CDR3 is CASGRTSGRVNTGELFF. The CDR3 DNA follows: TGCGCCAGCGGAAGGACTAGCGGGAGGGTGAACACCGGGGAGCTGTTTTTT.

Concerning this clonotype: This may come from a read error, since a much larger clone is one base off. The chain employs TRBV6-1 and TRBJ2-7; TRBD2 matches at 7 bases. This CDR3 has 12 amino acids. J gave up 3 bases and V 4 bases, and 0 bases lay outside the gene matches. The germline CDR1 and CDR2 sequences are MNHNS and SASEGT. CDR3 DNA: TGTGCCAGCAGTGGGGGGGGCTACGAGCAGTACTTC. Amino acids: CASSGGGYEQYF.

With respect to this clonotype: Since a much larger clone is just one base distant, this may be a read error. The chain has TRBV27 and TRBJ1-5; possible D gene TRBD1, 5 bases. Deletions cut 5 bases from V and 7 bases from J, with 18 bases between. This CDR3 region has 15 residues. Germline CDR1 MNHEY, CDR2 SMNVEV (reference sequence). The CDR3 nucleotides are TGTGCCAGCAGTCCCCTGGGGCAGAGGGGCCAGCCCCAGCATTTT. Protein sequence: CASSPLGQRGQPQHF.

The chain recombines TRBV19 with TRBJ2-7; D is undetermined. Between the trimmed V and J ends, which lost 3 bases and 2 bases, there was a span of 8 bases. The CDR3 runs 13 residues. The germline gives CDR1 LNHDA, CDR2 SQIVND (reference sequence). The CDR3 nucleotides read TGTGCCAGTAGTATCCACGATACCTACGAGCAGTACTTC. This translates into CASSIHDTYEQYF.

This clonotype was seen only a few times. This chain links TRBV6-2 or TRBV6-3 with TRBJ1-4; TRBD1 agrees at 9 bases. V dropped 5 bases and J dropped 7; count of bases not matched to a gene: 5. This CDR3 has 14 amino acids. Germline CDR1 and CDR2: MNHEY and SVGEGT. The CDR3: CASSQDRGSEKLFF. CDR3 sequence (DNA): TGTGCCAGCAGTCAAGACAGGGGGAGTGAAAAACTGTTTTTT.

This clonotype was seen ten or more times. The V and J genes are TRBV6-1 and TRBJ2-3, with a weak D call TRBD2 (5 bases). Deletions cut 7 bases from V and 0 bases from J, with 11 bases between. Germline-derived CDR1 and CDR2 are MNHNS and SASEGT. The CDR3 spans 14 residues. The CDR3 sequence is CASKIASSTDTQYF. DNA for the CDR3: TGTGCCAGCAAGATAGCGTCTAGCACAGATACGCAGTATTTT.